This TCR beta chain was captured by sequencing in a study of blood T cell repertoires in COVID-19. The overall study: Whether acute or convalescent, the COVID-19 samples came from the United States, Italy and Spain. In each case, the material was cDNA or gDNA derived from T cells, B-cell-depleted T cells, or PBMCs.

Trimming took off 9 bases at V and 5 bases at J, with 28 bases between the two ends. The CDR3 runs 17 residues. Germline-derived CDR1 and CDR2 are LNHDA and SQIVND (reference sequence). In the original workflow: Using reference gene primer amplification, nucleated cell counts were estimated. Generated by immunoSEQ multiplex PCR, the TCRdb table keeps only in-frame clones and is missing some. The V and J calls and the clone size are those of that table, but D and trimming were determined from the DNA. The profile shows 120,000 to 150,000 clones, around 76% of them singletons. The chain links TRBV19 to TRBJ2-5; perhaps TRBD1 as D (6 bases). Sequencing input: peripheral blood. The receptor's source is a man aged 55 to 70 with acute or convalescent COVID-19. The CDR3 sequence: CASSKQGATLVGETQYF. For the CDR3, the DNA is TGTGCCAGCTCGAAACAGGGAGCAACCCTCGTCGGGGAGACCCAGTACTTC.